This T cell receptor beta chain derives from a study of beta chain features in type 1 diabetes (dated by TCRdb to 2017 to 2018). Looking at the study overall: Patients and healthy donors did not differ in mean age, gender distribution, total cell number or subset yield. The study compared the TCRB repertoires of sorted circulating CD4+ T cell subsets in recently diagnosed type 1 diabetes patients with those in matched healthy donors. Whereas all 30 or so donors provided naive and central memory subsets, regulatory and stem cell-like memory subsets were isolated from just 8 patients and roughly 8 healthy donors. A total of 100 million to 110 million sorted cells were examined across all samples, and a strong correlation was observed between cell number per subset and RNA yield. Study-wide findings and limitations: PCR might favor shorter templates, but patient and control samples were amplified and corrected together, so any skew would affect both groups equally. A moderate but significant shortening of TCRB CDR3 length was observed in type 1 diabetes patients in all four CD4+ subsets. Because the HLA sub-analyses included only small numbers of individuals, any influence of HLA type on TCRB rearrangement was left unresolved. At VDJ recombination sites, patients with type 1 diabetes made fewer insertions and deleted more nucleotides, a pattern implying thymic rearrangement abnormalities. Naive, central memory and regulatory TCRB repertoires appeared to be more similar among patients than among healthy donors. Because cDNA was sequenced instead of genomic DNA, activated cells with high expression could be over-represented, although the groups did not differ in activation or CD3 levels.

This clone appeared a few times. It lacks a known antigen. Within one base of it there is no much larger clone, and no base qualities were kept. CDR1 and CDR2 are read off the germline V gene (reference sequence) as MNHNY and SVGAGI. Relative to germline, V is missing 5 bases and J is missing 7 bases, with 2 bases of the junction outside any gene match. Its CDR3 holds 13 amino acids, cysteine through phenylalanine. The read is trimmed to its CDR3 DNA, 39 bases read in frame from base 1. Each donor gave one peripheral blood draw, averaging roughly 0.11 L, which was collected into heparinised tubes. Naive, central memory, regulatory and stem cell-like memory CD4+ T cells were sorted on a BD FACSAria II using a panel including CD45RO, CCR7, CD25, CD127, CD95 and CD27. Every sorted population had a purity above 98%. PBMCs were separated immediately by Lymphoprep density gradient centrifugation and were stained directly, without being cultured. Samples were stained and sorted in pairs, with one healthy donor and one patient per experiment, so that batch effects were minimized.

All of the isolated RNA was reverse transcribed with the High Capacity cDNA Reverse Transcription Kit, so expressed TCRB transcripts were sequenced. Deep immunoSEQ sequencing was performed on naive, central memory and regulatory T cell samples, with an average of roughly 4 million total reads per sample. After sorted cells were lysed in RLT buffer, RNA was extracted with DNase-treated RNeasy Micro or Mini kits, with the choice depending on cell number. To prevent cross-contamination, each cell subset was processed individually, whereas patient and healthy donor samples were processed jointly. The immunoSEQ multiplex PCR was used to amplify TCRB sequences from cDNA, generating 87-bp fragments that spanned the CDR3 region. Amplicons were sequenced on the Illumina HiSeq platform. The study's processing was this. Synthetic template baselines were used to correct PCR bias computationally, reads within Hamming distance 2 were collapsed together, and singletons that could not be merged were discarded. Reads were aligned against IMGT to assign V, D and J genes, CDR3 length and insertions or deletions at six rearrangement sites. Within each subset, clonotype counts were normalized to sorted cell number, and only after that were true diversity and Gini coefficients computed with the tcR R package. The overlap coefficient, calculated on TCRB nucleotide sequences, was used to quantify repertoire sharing. Out-of-frame TCRB sequences from naive cells were analyzed as a proxy for the pre-selection repertoire. Entries here come from immuneACCESS through TCRdb and include only in-frame sequences with V and J called. Some clones fail to appear in such tables; in the studies checked, an unresolved V gene covers under half of the shortfall, and the cause of the remainder is unknown. V and J calls and clone size are copied from that table; D and trimming were computed from the DNA. The sample contains hundreds of thousands of clones, around 15% of them found a single time. The ten largest clones capture less than 0.04% of the sample.

The chain is encoded by TRBV6-6 joined to TRBJ2-7; TRBD2 aligns with 13 central bases. The sample taken for sequencing was naive CD4+ T cells from blood. The cell subset or site label on this specimen signifies: true naive CD4+ T cells. The receptor's source is a man aged 18 to 35 with type 1 diabetes. The CDR3 in this case is CASSRGLAGEQYF. The DNA is as follows: TGTGCCAGCAGTCGGGGACTAGCGGGGGAGCAGTACTTC.